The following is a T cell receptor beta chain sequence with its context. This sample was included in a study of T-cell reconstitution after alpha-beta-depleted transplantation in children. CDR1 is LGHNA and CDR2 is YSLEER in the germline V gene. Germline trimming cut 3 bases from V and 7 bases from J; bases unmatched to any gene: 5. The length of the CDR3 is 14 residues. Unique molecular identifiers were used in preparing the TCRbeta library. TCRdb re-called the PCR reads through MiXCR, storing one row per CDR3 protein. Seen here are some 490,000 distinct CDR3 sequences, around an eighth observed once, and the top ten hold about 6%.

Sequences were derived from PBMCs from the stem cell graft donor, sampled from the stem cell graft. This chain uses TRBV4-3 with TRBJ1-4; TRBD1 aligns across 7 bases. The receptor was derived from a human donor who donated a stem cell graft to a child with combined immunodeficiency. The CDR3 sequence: CASSQRQGVEKLFF. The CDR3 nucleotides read TGCGCCAGCAGCCAGAGACAGGGTGTTGAAAAACTGTTTTTT.